The clone carrying this T cell receptor (beta chain) was counted ten times or more. This record belongs to a study of T cell repertoires in cytomegalovirus infection. Unmatched junction bases numbered 9, after V lost 5 bases and J lost 4 bases. The CDR3 consists of 16 residues. Germline CDR1 and CDR2: SGHVS and FQNEAQ. Using its own MiXCR run on the reads, TCRdb lists one record per CDR3 protein. Counted here are fewer than 350,000 distinct CDR3 sequences, roughly a sixth occurring once; the ten biggest clones make up more than 10%. The sequenced sample consisted of PBMCs. The genes are TRBV7-8 and TRBJ1-3; 9 nucleotides match TRBD1. This TCR derives from a human donor in good health (CMV status not recorded). Some clones in this sample may be carry-over from other donors' samples. CDR3 sequence: CASSPGQGRRGNTIYF. CDR3 nucleotides: TGTGCCAGCAGCCCCGGACAGGGGAGGAGAGGAAACACCATATATTTT.